One and the same sample provided the 22 T cell receptor beta chains below, sequenced in a study of T cells in Graves' hyperthyroidism and ophthalmopathy. RNA transcripts yielded amplified TCR beta CDR3 regions. An initial round of RT-PCR targeting the TCR CDR3 relied on the HTBI primer set. TCRdb reanalysed the multiplex PCR reads using MiXCR and keeps one entry per CDR3 protein. The data contain 550,000 to 650,000 distinct CDR3 sequences, more than 11% of them seen just once; the ten biggest clones take up under 7%. The sequenced material came from blood. The origin of the receptors is a woman aged 30 to 39 with Graves' hyperthyroidism that later progressed to Graves' ophthalmopathy.

This clonotype was found many times. V gene TRBV20-1 combines with J gene TRBJ2-7; a possible D gene is TRBD1 (6 bases). Germline-derived CDR1 and CDR2 are DFQATT and SNEGSKA (reference sequence). V lost 4 bases to trimming and J lost 0 bases, with 13 bases between them. The CDR3 runs 14 residues. CDR3 sequence reads: CSANDRPRSYEQYF. For the CDR3, the DNA is TGCAGTGCTAATGACAGGCCTCGCTCCTACGAGCAGTACTTC.

A note on this clonotype: A much larger clone differs by one base, so this may be a read error. This rearrangement joins TRBV2 to TRBJ2-7; perhaps D is TRBD1 or TRBD2 (5 bases each). V was clipped by 6 bases and J by 0 bases, with 18 bases between them. The CDR3 is made up of 16 amino acids. The germline CDR1 and CDR2 sequences are SNHLY and FYNNEI. The chain's CDR3 is CASRTVTGRNSYEQYF. The DNA for the CDR3 is TGTGCCAGCAGGACGGTGACGGGACGCAACTCCTACGAGCAGTACTTC.

The V gene is TRBV9, the J gene TRBJ2-5; D remains ambiguous. Per the germline V gene, CDR1 is SGDLS and CDR2 is YYNGEE. With 4 bases removed from V and 6 bases from J, the gap between germline ends came to 22 bases. This CDR3 contains 16 residues. The CDR3 nucleotides read TGTGCCAGCAGCCTCGGCCTGAGTTTTCCTAAAAAGACCCAGTACTTC. Translation gives CASSLGLSFPKKTQYF.

This clonotype was seen a few times. The chain joins TRBV30 to TRBJ1-1, with 8 bases that match TRBD1. There are 14 residues in the CDR3. V trimming: 1 base; J trimming: 2 bases; junction bases outside the gene matches: 3. CDR1 and CDR2 from the germline V gene are GTSNPN and SVGIG (reference sequence). The CDR3 coding sequence is TGTGCCTGGAGTGCCGGGACAGGCAACACTGAAGCTTTCTTT. Translating gives CAWSAGTGNTEAFF.

This clonotype was detected ten times or more. The chain combines TRBV28 with TRBJ2-7, with TRBD1 identical over 9 bases. Trimming cost V 6 bases and J 6 bases; bases outside gene matches: 9. CDR1 is MDHEN, CDR2 SYDVKM, per germline. This CDR3 region has 14 residues. CDR3 in amino acids: CASSTGGQGGEQYF. CDR3 coding DNA: TGTGCCAGCAGCACCGGGGGACAGGGCGGCGAGCAGTACTTC. The variable domain in full, completed from reference TRBV28 and TRBJ2-7, reads DVKVTQSSRYLVKRTGEKVFLECVQDMDHENMFWYRQDPGLGLRLIYFSYDVKMKEKGDIPEGYSVSREKKERFSLILESASTNQTSMYLCASSTGGQGGEQYFGPGTRLTVT.

DNA of the CDR3: TGTGCCAGTAGTATCTCCGACACAGCGGGCACTGAAGCTTTCTTT. It specifies CASSISDTAGTEAFF. V and J are TRBV19 and TRBJ1-1; D not certain. In germline, CDR1 is LNHDA, CDR2 SQIVND (reference sequence). V was cut by 3 bases and J by 4 bases, with 15 bases left in between. The length of the CDR3 is 15 residues. Complete variable domain (other parts from reference TRBV19 and TRBJ1-1): DGGITQSPKYLFRKEGQNVTLSCEQNLNHDAMYWYRQDPGQGLRLIYYSQIVNDFQKGDIAEGYSVSREKKESFPLTVTSAQKNPTAFYLCASSISDTAGTEAFFGQGTRLTVV.

This clonotype appeared many times. The chain uses TRBV2 and TRBJ2-7, with TRBD2 as a possible D gene (5 bases). The V end was cut by 7 bases, the J end by 4 bases, with 8 bases between. CDR3 length equals 11 residues. Germline V gene lookup returns CDR1 SNHLY and CDR2 FYNNEI. For the CDR3, the DNA is TGTGCCAGCAAGGAGGAATACGAGCAGTACTTC. Its translation is CASKEEYEQYF.

This clonotype was detected ten times or more. This chain uses TRBV12-3 or TRBV12-4 with TRBJ2-2; D gene ambiguous. The CDR3 sequence is 13 residues long. V lost 7 bases to trimming and J lost 0 bases, with 6 bases between them. Here the CDR3 DNA reads TGTGCCAGCAACGCAGCGAACACCGGGGAGCTGTTTTTT. Protein product: CASNAANTGELFF.

This rearrangement joins TRBV20-1 to TRBJ2-7, with 10 nucleotides matching TRBD2. The germline V gene encodes CDR1 DFQATT and CDR2 SNEGSKA (reference sequence). The CDR3 has 15 residues. The V gene end was trimmed by 3 bases and the J gene end by 0 bases; junction bases not matched to a gene: 5. The CDR3 region has the DNA TGCAGTGCTAGTGCGGCTAGCGGGAGCTCCTACGAGCAGTACTTC. Its translation: CSASAASGSSYEQYF.

This sequence joins TRBV5-6 and TRBJ2-5, with D maybe TRBD2 (6 bases). CDR3 length equals 15 residues. Germline V CDR1 and CDR2: SGHDT, YYEEEE. The V end was cut by 1 base, the J end by 4 bases, with 14 bases between. Written as DNA, the CDR3 is TGTGCCAGCAGCTTGTCCGGGTCGCGGGGAGAGACCCAGTACTTC. Translation: CASSLSGSRGETQYF.

This clonotype occurred many times. This sequence joins TRBV7-2 and TRBJ1-2; tentatively, D is TRBD1 (6 bases). The CDR3 contains 13 residues. The V end lost 1 base, the J end lost 8 bases, and 11 bases lay between the germline ends. CDR1 SGHTA and CDR2 FQGNSA come from the germline V gene. DNA for the CDR3: TGTGCCAGCAGCTTAGATCCAGGGGAGGGCTACACCTTC. Protein product: CASSLDPGEGYTF.

This clonotype was recorded at least ten times. The genes are TRBV27 and TRBJ2-1; TRBD2 might be the D (5 bases). Between the trimmed V and J ends, which lost 5 bases and 10 bases, there was a span of 9 bases. CDR1 and CDR2 (germline): MNHEY, SMNVEV (reference sequence). The CDR3 totals 11 residues. In nucleotides, the CDR3 is TGTGCCAGCAGTGAGGGTGAAGAGCAGTTCTTC. Residues: CASSEGEEQFF.

This clonotype came up a few times. This chain connects TRBV18 to TRBJ1-1; D not certain. Germline V gene sequence: CDR1 KGHSH, CDR2 LQKENI. Trimming cost V 3 bases and J 1 base, with 9 bases left between them. This CDR3 is 14 amino acids long. In nucleotides, the CDR3 is TGTGCCAGCTCACCGACTTACCCGAACACTGAAGCTTTCTTT. The encoded protein is CASSPTYPNTEAFF.

In its sample, this clonotype was seen many times. V usage is TRBV5-1 and J usage is TRBJ2-3; 8 bases map to TRBD1. J lost 5 bases, V lost 3 bases, and 8 bases had no gene match. Looked up from germline, CDR1 is SGHRS and CDR2 is YFSETQ. CDR3 length equals 15 residues. The chain's CDR3 is CASSSSGQARDTQYF. The CDR3 bases are TGCGCCAGCAGCTCCTCGGGACAGGCAAGAGATACGCAGTATTTT.

The sample holds many counts of this clonotype. V gene TRBV7-8 combines with J gene TRBJ2-5, with D uncertain. CDR3 length equals 14 residues. Germline lookup yields CDR1 SGHVS and CDR2 FQNEAQ. V was shortened by 5 bases and J by 4 bases, with 14 bases between the two germline ends. The CDR3 bases are TGTGCCAGCAGCCCTCGAAACCCGGGAGAGACCCAGTACTTC. The encoded protein is CASSPRNPGETQYF.

Many counts were recorded for this clonotype. The V and J genes are TRBV10-3 and TRBJ1-4; D is possibly TRBD1 (5 bases). Germline CDR1 reads ENHRY; CDR2 reads SYGVKD. CDR3 size: 16 residues. The germline V and J ends were trimmed by 11 bases and 4 bases, with 23 bases remaining between them. In DNA form, the CDR3 reads TGTGCCTCGGGGCCACCGCCCTCTACTGATAATGAAAAACTGTTTTTT. Its protein product is CASGPPPSTDNEKLFF.

This clonotype has a handful of counts. The rearrangement links TRBV15 to TRBJ1-1; 8 bases are a match to TRBD1. Unmatched junction bases numbered 4, after V lost 4 bases and J lost 6 bases. The CDR3 consists of 13 residues. The germline V gene encodes CDR1 LNHNV and CDR2 YYDKDF (reference sequence). CDR3 residues: CATSTGQGPEAFF. In nucleotides, the CDR3 is TGTGCCACCAGCACCGGACAGGGTCCTGAAGCTTTCTTT.

In its sample, this clonotype was seen many times. The J gene is TRBJ1-1, the V gene TRBV12-3 or TRBV12-4; 12 positions match TRBD1. The CDR3 is 15 residues long. J was trimmed by 11 bases and V by 3 bases; bases with no gene match: 10. In DNA form, the CDR3 reads TGTGCCAGCAGTTTGGGAGGGACAGGGGGCGCGTGGGCTTTCTTT. The encoded protein is CASSLGGTGGAWAFF.

This clonotype showed up many times. The rearrangement uses TRBV24-1 and TRBJ2-1; 12 bases match TRBD1. Germline-derived CDR1 and CDR2 are KGHDR and SFDVKD. J lost 7 bases, V lost 2 bases, and 5 bases had no gene match. The CDR3 covers 16 residues. The DNA of the CDR3 is TGTGCCACCAGTGATTCTTCGGGACAGGGGGCAAATGAGCAGTTCTTC. Translating gives CATSDSSGQGANEQFF.

This clonotype was detected once. The rearrangement links TRBV28 to TRBJ2-7; 8 bases are a match to TRBD1. Germline lookup yields CDR1 MDHEN and CDR2 SYDVKM. The CDR3 is 15 amino acids. The V and J ends lost 5 bases and 0 bases, in that order; junction bases with no gene match: 6. The CDR3 region is CASSTLGTGSYEQYF. The CDR3 DNA reads TGTGCCAGCAGTACCCTCGGGACAGGCTCCTACGAGCAGTACTTC.

The V and J genes are TRBV27 and TRBJ2-7; 8 bases agree with TRBD2. Germline V gene lookup returns CDR1 MNHEY and CDR2 SMNVEV (reference sequence). This CDR3 spans 15 amino acids. J lost 6 bases, V lost 9 bases, and 16 bases had no gene match. The CDR3 nucleotides are TGTGCCAGTTACTCCCCGGGACTAGATGCACGCGAGCAGTACTTC. Translation gives CASYSPGLDAREQYF.

In this sample, this clonotype turned up a few times. The chain recombines TRBV20-1 with TRBJ2-3; weak D call: TRBD2 (5 bases). Looked up from germline, CDR1 is DFQATT and CDR2 is SNEGSKA (reference sequence). Trimming shortened V by 6 bases and J by 3 bases, and 19 bases separated the two germline ends. This CDR3 has 15 amino acids. CDR3 coding DNA: TGCAGTGCCCCCCTAGGTGGTAGCGTGACAGATACGCAGTATTTT. Translating gives CSAPLGGSVTDTQYF.